The entry below gives a single T cell receptor (beta chain) sequence along with its context. This entry belongs to a study of blood T cell repertoires in COVID-19. Using immunoSEQ multiplex PCR, the repertoire was profiled, and TCRdb retains in-frame clones only, with some absent. The sample lists some 150,000 clones, about 85% seen once, with roughly 4.5% in the top ten. The V end lost 5 bases, the J end lost 9 bases, and 11 bases lay between the germline ends. This CDR3 has 12 amino acids. Germline values: CDR1 SGHTA, CDR2 FQGNSA. Input material: peripheral blood. The source of this sequence is a woman aged 60-70 years with active or convalescent COVID-19. The rearrangement uses TRBV7-2 and TRBJ2-1, with D possibly matching TRBD2 (6 bases). DNA for the CDR3: TGTGCCAGCAGCGGCGGGGAGGTTGAGCAGTTCTTC. Protein: CASSGGEVEQFF.